This TCR beta chain was recorded in a study of T cell responses to AZD1222 COVID-19 vaccine. This clone was observed a few times. V was cut by 2 bases and J by 0 bases, with 17 bases left in between. The CDR3 extends over 18 amino acids. Germline loops: CDR1 MNHEY, CDR2 SMNVEV (reference sequence). Sequenced by immunoSEQ multiplex PCR; TCRdb stores in-frame clones only, minus some. The sample consists of around 110,000 clones, around 92% of them appearing once. The sample in question was peripheral blood, obtained on day 0 of AZD1222 vaccination. This clonotype originated in an adult in good health. The rearrangement joins TRBV27 to TRBJ1-5, with D possibly TRBD1 on 5 matching bases. CDR3 sequence: CASSLLGGGSYSNQPQHF. Here the CDR3 DNA reads TGTGCCAGCAGTTTACTTGGCGGGGGGTCCTATAGCAATCAGCCCCAGCATTTT.